The 13 T cell receptor beta chains listed next were all sequenced from one sample in a study of T cells in narcolepsy. Sequenced by immunoSEQ multiplex PCR; TCRdb stores in-frame clones only, minus some. The table has about 35,000 clones, 65% to 85% seen once; the top ten hold 0.85% to 1.2%. Sample: memory (CD45RA-) CD4+ T cells from blood. The receptors derive from a human donor in good health.

The V call is TRBV27, the J call TRBJ1-1, with D maybe TRBD1 (5 bases). The germline V gene has CDR1 MNHEY and CDR2 SMNVEV (reference sequence). The CDR3 is made up of 15 amino acids. Trimming stripped 5 bases from V and 1 base from J, with 14 bases between. The CDR3 DNA follows: TGTGCCAGCAGTCTGAGGTGGGGGGGGAACACTGAAGCTTTCTTT. As protein: CASSLRWGGNTEAFF.

This clone was detected only a few times. The genes are TRBV7-3 and TRBJ1-2, with 8 bases that match TRBD1. CDR1 SGHTA and CDR2 FQGTGA come from the germline V gene. CDR3 length: 15 residues. V lost 7 bases and J lost 3; bases outside the gene matches: 10. CDR3 DNA: TGTGCCAGCAAGCTTGGCCCAGGGGGCGACTATGGCTACACCTTC. Translated, it gives CASKLGPGGDYGYTF.

The chain carries TRBV7-8 and TRBJ2-7; 13 nucleotides line up with TRBD2. The CDR3 loop spans 16 amino acids. In germline, CDR1 is SGHVS, CDR2 FQNEAQ. Trimming at V came to 5 bases and at J to 0 bases, leaving 4 bases not matched to a gene. The CDR3 region is CASSRGTSGTSYEQYF. CDR3 nucleotide sequence: TGTGCCAGCAGCAGGGGGACTAGCGGGACCTCCTACGAGCAGTACTTC.

This clone has just a few counts. The CDR3 region has the DNA TGTGCCAGTAGTATAAGGGGGAGAGGGGCGAACACTGAAGCTTTCTTT. Its protein is CASSIRGRGANTEAFF. V and J are TRBV19 and TRBJ1-1, with a weak D call TRBD1 (6 bases). The germline gives CDR1 LNHDA, CDR2 SQIVND (reference sequence). This CDR3 is 16 amino acids long. Between the trimmed V and J ends, which lost 2 bases and 1 base, there was a span of 14 bases.

The gene calls are TRBV25-1 and TRBJ2-5; 9 bases align to TRBD1. The CDR3 loop spans 14 amino acids. With 6 bases clipped from V and 5 bases from J, the junction kept 7 bases outside the gene matches. CDR1 is MGHDK, CDR2 SYGVNS, per germline. CDR3 sequence reads: CASSATGGGETQYF. CDR3 bases: TGTGCCAGCAGCGCTACAGGGGGCGGGGAGACCCAGTACTTC.

By share, this clone ranks as medium-sized. The J gene is TRBJ2-2, the V gene TRBV6-5; D is unresolved. Trimming removed 4 bases at V and 4 bases at J, with 10 bases between. Germline CDR1 MNHEY, CDR2 SVGAGI. CDR3 size: 14 residues. The CDR3 here is CASSLFIGTGELFF. In DNA form, the CDR3 reads TGTGCCAGCAGTTTATTCATTGGCACCGGGGAGCTGTTTTTT.

The rearrangement links TRBV7-2 to TRBJ2-7, with TRBD1 matching over 12 bases. This CDR3 has 16 amino acids. V shed 0 bases, J shed 7 bases, and the junction held 7 bases outside the gene matches. CDR1 SGHTA and CDR2 FQGNSA come from the germline V gene. For the CDR3, the DNA is TGTGCCAGCAGCTTAGCGACGGGACAGGGGGCAAAAGAGCAGTACTTC. Translating it yields CASSLATGQGAKEQYF.

The chain links TRBV10-2 to TRBJ2-1, with 9 bases that match TRBD2. The CDR3 sequence is 17 residues long. V shed 2 bases and J 3 bases; nucleotides not matched to a gene: 8. Germline loops: CDR1 WSHSY, CDR2 SAAADI. The CDR3 spells CASSEVPGLANYNEQFF. In nucleotides, the CDR3 is TGCGCCAGCAGTGAGGTACCGGGACTAGCCAACTACAATGAGCAGTTCTTC.

This rearrangement joins TRBV6-6 to TRBJ2-5; TRBD2 matches at 7 bases. This CDR3 is 15 amino acids long. V gave up 2 bases and J gave up 0 bases; unmatched junction bases: 3. CDR1 and CDR2 (germline): MNHNY, SVGAGI (reference sequence). CDR3: CASSYRGVHQETQYF. The CDR3 DNA sequence: TGTGCCAGCAGTTACCGGGGGGTACACCAAGAGACCCAGTACTTC.

The CDR3 protein is CATGGWGALSYEQYF. The CDR3, as DNA: TGTGCCACAGGGGGTTGGGGGGCCCTGTCCTACGAGCAGTACTTC. V usage is TRBV10-3 and J usage is TRBJ2-7, with D perhaps matching TRBD1 (7 bases). This CDR3 is 15 amino acids long. Trimming took 10 bases from V and 1 from J, leaving 20 bases between them. Germline V gives CDR1 ENHRY, CDR2 SYGVKD.

The genes are TRBV9 and TRBJ1-2; D unclear. There are 14 residues in the CDR3. The V end lost 3 bases, the J end lost 4 bases, and 13 bases lay between the germline ends. The germline V gene has CDR1 SGDLS and CDR2 YYNGEE. CDR3 nucleotides: TGTGCCAGCAGCGCGGCCCGGGAGAGCTATGGCTACACCTTC. Residues: CASSAARESYGYTF.

The chain employs TRBV7-9 and TRBJ1-1; 7 bases agree with TRBD1. CDR3 length: 14 amino acids. V was clipped by 3 bases and J by 1 base; unmatched bases: 2. Germline CDR1 reads SEHNR; CDR2 reads FQNEAQ (reference sequence). This CDR3 reads CASSLGQPNTEAFF. The CDR3 DNA reads as TGTGCCAGCAGCTTGGGACAGCCGAACACTGAAGCTTTCTTT.

This rearrangement joins TRBV5-8 to TRBJ2-7, with TRBD1 matching over 12 bases. After removal of 4 bases from V and 7 bases from J, the junction contained 9 bases not matched to a gene. The germline V gene has CDR1 SGHTS and CDR2 YDEGEE. CDR3 size: 15 residues. DNA of the CDR3: TGTGCCAGCAGCCCGTCGGGACAGGGGGCGAGGGAGCAGTACTTC. The encoded protein is CASSPSGQGAREQYF.